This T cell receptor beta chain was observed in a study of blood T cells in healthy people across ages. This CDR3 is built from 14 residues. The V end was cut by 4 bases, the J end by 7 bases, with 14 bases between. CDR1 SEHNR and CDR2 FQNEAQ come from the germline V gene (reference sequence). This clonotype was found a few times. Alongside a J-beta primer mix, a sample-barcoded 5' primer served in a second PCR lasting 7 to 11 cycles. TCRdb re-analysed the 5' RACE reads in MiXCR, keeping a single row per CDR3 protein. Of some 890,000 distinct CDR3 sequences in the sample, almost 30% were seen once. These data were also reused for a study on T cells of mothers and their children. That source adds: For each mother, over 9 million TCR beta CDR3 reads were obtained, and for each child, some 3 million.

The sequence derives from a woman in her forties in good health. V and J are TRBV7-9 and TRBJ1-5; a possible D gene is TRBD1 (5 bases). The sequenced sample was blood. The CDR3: CASSSLEGLQPQHF. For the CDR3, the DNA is TGTGCCAGCAGCTCCCTCGAGGGGTTGCAGCCCCAGCATTTT.